This TCR beta chain derives from a study of sequential checkpoint blockade in melanoma. Study-level background: Arm A got nivolumab then ipilimumab; arm B the reverse, 1:1. Both treatment sequences were followed by maintenance nivolumab.

The method was immunoSEQ multiplex PCR; TCRdb's version includes in-frame clones alone and lacks a portion of them. The data contain approximately 18,000 clones, roughly 80% of them singletons. V lost 2 bases, J lost 7 bases, and 18 bases lay in between. The CDR3 has 15 amino acids. Germline V gives CDR1 KGHSH, CDR2 LQKENI. Treatment here: randomized to nivolumab then ipilimumab (arm A) or the reverse (arm B). Live CD3+CD8+ CD19− CD56− cells were sorted from PBMCs. The chain couples TRBV18 to TRBJ2-7; TRBD2 is a possible D gene (5 bases). The source material was CD8+ T cells sorted from blood (inferred from file names), sampled from a patient given nivolumab and ipilimumab in sequence. The sequence was collected from a human donor with melanoma. The CDR3 DNA follows: TGTGCCAGCTCACCAAGCCGGGCACCCTCGGGGGAGCAGTACTTC. Protein sequence: CASSPSRAPSGEQYF.